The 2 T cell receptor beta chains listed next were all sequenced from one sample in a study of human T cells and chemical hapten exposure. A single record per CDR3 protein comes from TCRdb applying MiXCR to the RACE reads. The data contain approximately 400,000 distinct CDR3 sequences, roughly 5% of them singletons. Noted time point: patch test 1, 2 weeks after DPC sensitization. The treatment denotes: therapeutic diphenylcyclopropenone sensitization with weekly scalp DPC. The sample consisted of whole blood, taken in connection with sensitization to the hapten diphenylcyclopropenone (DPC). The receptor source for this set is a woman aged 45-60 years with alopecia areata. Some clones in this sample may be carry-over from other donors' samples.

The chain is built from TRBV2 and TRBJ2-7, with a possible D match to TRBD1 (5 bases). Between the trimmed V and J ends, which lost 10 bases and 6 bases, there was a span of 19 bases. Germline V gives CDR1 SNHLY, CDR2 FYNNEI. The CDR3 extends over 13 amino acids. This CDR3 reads CAIMTESASEQYF. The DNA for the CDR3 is TGTGCCATCATGACAGAATCAGCCTCCGAGCAGTACTTC.

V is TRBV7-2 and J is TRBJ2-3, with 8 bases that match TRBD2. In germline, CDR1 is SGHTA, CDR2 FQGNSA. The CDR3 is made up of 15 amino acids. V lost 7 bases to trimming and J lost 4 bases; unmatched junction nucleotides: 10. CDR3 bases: TGTGCCAGCACCACAGTCCGGGGGGGGGCAGATACGCAGTATTTT. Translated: CASTTVRGGADTQYF.